The next 14 T cell receptor beta chains were all read from a single sample in a study of shared clonotypes between healthy human individuals. TCRdb keeps only in-frame clones here, not all; method: immunoSEQ multiplex PCR. This table has over 2 million clones, around 92% appearing once. Material for sequencing was naive CD4+ T cells from PBMCs. Subset: CD45RA+ positively selected. All receptors derive from a man between 18 and 35 years old in good health. Some clones in this sample may be carry-over from other donors' samples.

The gene calls are TRBV5-1 and TRBJ2-1; possibly TRBD2 for D (6 bases). V was pared by 4 bases and J by 10 bases, with 18 bases between. The CDR3 is made up of 14 amino acids. CDR1 SGHRS and CDR2 YFSETQ come from the germline V gene. Written as DNA, the CDR3 is TGCGCCAGCAGCGCCCTAGGGGTGGGAGGCGAGCAGTTCTTC. It encodes CASSALGVGGEQFF.

The chain is built from TRBV6-5 and TRBJ1-1, with D maybe TRBD1 (6 bases). Germline CDR1 MNHEY, CDR2 SVGAGI. There are 15 residues in the CDR3. Trimming took 0 bases from V and 5 from J, leaving 13 bases between them. CDR3 sequence reads: CASSYSVGAGTEAFF. DNA for the CDR3: TGTGCCAGCAGTTACTCGGTGGGGGCCGGGACTGAAGCTTTCTTT.

This chain connects TRBV29-1 to TRBJ1-1; D unresolved. Trimming took off 7 bases at V and 4 bases at J, with 16 bases between the two ends. Germline loops: CDR1 SQVTM, CDR2 ANQGSEA. This CDR3 comprises 13 residues. The chain's CDR3 is CSASFGDGTEAFF. CDR3 coding DNA: TGCAGCGCCTCCTTCGGGGATGGCACTGAAGCTTTCTTT.

There are a few counts of this clone. The chain carries TRBV18 and TRBJ1-1, with D possibly TRBD1 on 5 matching bases. Germline lookup yields CDR1 KGHSH and CDR2 LQKENI. V was trimmed by 6 bases and J by 4 bases, leaving 15 bases between them. The CDR3 contains 14 residues. The CDR3 DNA sequence: TGTGCCAGCTCCGCACAGGCTTTACCCACTGAAGCTTTCTTT. This gives the protein CASSAQALPTEAFF.

V is TRBV5-1 and J is TRBJ2-7; 10 nucleotides align to TRBD2. This CDR3 is built from 16 residues. Trimming at V came to 4 bases and at J to 6 bases, leaving 13 bases not matched to a gene. Per the germline V gene, CDR1 is SGHRS and CDR2 is YFSETQ. CDR3 in DNA: TGCGCCAGCAGCCCAGCTTCCGGGACTAGCGTCACCGAGCAGTACTTC. Translating gives CASSPASGTSVTEQYF.

The chain joins TRBV30 to TRBJ2-5, with D perhaps given as TRBD1 or TRBD2 (8 bases each). V lost 2 bases and J lost 4, with 17 bases in between. There are 15 residues in the CDR3. Per the germline V gene, CDR1 is GTSNPN and CDR2 is SVGIG (reference sequence). The DNA for the CDR3 is TGTGCCTGGAGTCCAGGGGGCGCGGGAGGAGAGACCCAGTACTTC. This gives the protein CAWSPGGAGGETQYF.

The V and J genes are TRBV19 and TRBJ2-2, with D hard to call. Trimming took 5 bases from V and 2 from J, leaving 9 bases between them. Germline V gene lookup returns CDR1 LNHDA and CDR2 SQIVND (reference sequence). This CDR3 contains 14 residues. CDR3 residues: CASSGTVNTGELFF. The CDR3 region has the DNA TGTGCCAGTAGTGGAACCGTTAACACCGGGGAGCTGTTTTTT.

The chain couples TRBV7-8 to TRBJ1-4; a weak D match, TRBD1 (5 bases). This CDR3 region has 16 residues. Germline loops: CDR1 SGHVS, CDR2 FQNEAQ. V lost 3 bases and J lost 2, with 13 bases in between. The CDR3 coding sequence is TGTGCCAGCAGCTTGGGGGGACGTTCGACTAATGAAAAACTGTTTTTT. This translates into CASSLGGRSTNEKLFF. Filled out from reference TRBV7-8 and TRBJ1-4, the complete variable domain reads GAGVSQSPRYKVAKRGQDVALRCDPISGHVSLFWYQQALGQGPEFLTYFQNEAQLDKSGLPSDRFFAERPEGSVSTLKIQRTQQEDSAVYLCASSLGGRSTNEKLFFGSGTQLSVL.

A few counts support this clone. V usage is TRBV7-3 and J usage is TRBJ1-2, with 8 bases aligning to TRBD1. This CDR3 region has 15 residues. Losses at the gene ends were 2 bases for V and 6 bases for J; bases not matched to a gene: 8. CDR1 is SGHTA, CDR2 FQGTGA, per germline. This CDR3 reads CASSLLPQGEDGYTF. The DNA for the CDR3 is TGTGCCAGCAGCTTACTACCACAGGGGGAGGATGGCTACACCTTC.

J is TRBJ2-7 and V is TRBV10-3, with 7 nucleotides matching TRBD2. In germline, CDR1 is ENHRY, CDR2 SYGVKD. Losses at the gene ends were 5 bases for V and 0 bases for J; bases not matched to a gene: 4. This CDR3 region has 14 residues. CDR3 amino acids: CAISPSSGSYEQYF. CDR3 nucleotides: TGTGCCATCAGTCCGTCTAGCGGCTCCTACGAGCAGTACTTC.

The CDR3, as DNA: TGTGCCAGCAGCGTAGGGGACAGAGGTAGCAATCAGCCCCAGCATTTT. It is translated as CASSVGDRGSNQPQHF. V gene TRBV9 combines with J gene TRBJ1-5; TRBD1 matches 7 bases. Germline V gives CDR1 SGDLS, CDR2 YYNGEE. The CDR3 has 16 residues. V lost 0 bases to trimming and J lost 0 bases; unmatched junction nucleotides: 3.

The rearrangement links TRBV11-3 to TRBJ1-1; D is unresolved. This CDR3 has 13 residues. Germline CDR1 SGHNT, CDR2 YENEEA. Trimming took off 5 bases at V and 0 bases at J, with 7 bases between the two ends. The CDR3 nucleotides are TGTGCCAGCAGCGCCAGGATGAACACTGAAGCTTTCTTT. Encoded protein: CASSARMNTEAFF. The variable domain in full, completed from reference TRBV11-3 and TRBJ1-1, reads EAGVVQSPRYKIIEKKQPVAFWCNPISGHNTLYWYLQNLGQGPELLIRYENEEAVDDSQLPKDRFSAERLKGVDSTLKIQPAELGDSAVYLCASSARMNTEAFFGQGTRLTVV.

This clone appeared a single time. The chain combines TRBV9 with TRBJ1-6; no clear D. Germline CDR1 reads SGDLS; CDR2 reads YYNGEE. The CDR3 has 15 residues. Trimming stripped 1 base from V and 0 bases from J, with 5 bases between. CDR3 bases: TGTGCCAGCAGCGTACAGCACTCCTATAATTCACCCCTCCACTTT. It translates to CASSVQHSYNSPLHF.

The gene calls are TRBV5-1 and TRBJ2-6, with D unresolved. The CDR3 covers 18 residues. Germline CDR1 and CDR2: SGHRS and YFSETQ. V shed 1 base and J shed 0 bases, with 14 bases lying between them. CDR3 DNA sequence: TGCGCCAGCAGCTTGTTTTCGGCTAAAAGCTCTGGGGCCAACGTCCTGACTTTC. The encoded protein is CASSLFSAKSSGANVLTF.